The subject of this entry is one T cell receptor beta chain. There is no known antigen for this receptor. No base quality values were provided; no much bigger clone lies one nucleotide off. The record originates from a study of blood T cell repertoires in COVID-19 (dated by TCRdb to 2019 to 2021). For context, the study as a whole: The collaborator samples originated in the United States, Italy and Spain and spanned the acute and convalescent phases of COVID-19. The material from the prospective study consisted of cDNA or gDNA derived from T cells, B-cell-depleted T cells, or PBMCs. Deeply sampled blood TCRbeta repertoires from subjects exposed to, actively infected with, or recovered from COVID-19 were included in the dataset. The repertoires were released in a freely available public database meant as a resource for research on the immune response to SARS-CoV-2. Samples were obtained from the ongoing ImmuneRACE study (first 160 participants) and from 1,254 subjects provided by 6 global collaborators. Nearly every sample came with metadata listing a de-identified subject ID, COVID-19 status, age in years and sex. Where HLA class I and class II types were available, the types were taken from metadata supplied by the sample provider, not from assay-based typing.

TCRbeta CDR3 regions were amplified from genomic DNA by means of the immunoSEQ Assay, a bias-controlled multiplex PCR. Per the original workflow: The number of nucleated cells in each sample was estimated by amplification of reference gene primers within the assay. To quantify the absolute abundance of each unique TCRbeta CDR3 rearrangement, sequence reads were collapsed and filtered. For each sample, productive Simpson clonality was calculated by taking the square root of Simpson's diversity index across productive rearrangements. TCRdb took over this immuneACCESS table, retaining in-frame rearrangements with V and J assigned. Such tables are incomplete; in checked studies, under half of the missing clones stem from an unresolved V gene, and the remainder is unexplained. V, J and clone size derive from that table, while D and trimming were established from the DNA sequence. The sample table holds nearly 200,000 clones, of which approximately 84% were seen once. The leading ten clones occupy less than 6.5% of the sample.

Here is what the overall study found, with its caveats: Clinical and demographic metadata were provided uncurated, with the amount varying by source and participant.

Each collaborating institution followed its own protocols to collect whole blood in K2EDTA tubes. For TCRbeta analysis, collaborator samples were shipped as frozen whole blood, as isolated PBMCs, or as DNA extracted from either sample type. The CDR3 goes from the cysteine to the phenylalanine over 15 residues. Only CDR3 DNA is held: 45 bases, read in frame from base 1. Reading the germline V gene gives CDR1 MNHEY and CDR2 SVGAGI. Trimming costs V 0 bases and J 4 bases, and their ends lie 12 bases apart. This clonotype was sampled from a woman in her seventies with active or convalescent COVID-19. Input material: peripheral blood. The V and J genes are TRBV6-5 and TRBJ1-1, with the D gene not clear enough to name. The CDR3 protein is CASSYSTSAITEAFF. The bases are TGTGCCAGCAGTTACTCGACTTCTGCAATCACTGAAGCTTTCTTT.